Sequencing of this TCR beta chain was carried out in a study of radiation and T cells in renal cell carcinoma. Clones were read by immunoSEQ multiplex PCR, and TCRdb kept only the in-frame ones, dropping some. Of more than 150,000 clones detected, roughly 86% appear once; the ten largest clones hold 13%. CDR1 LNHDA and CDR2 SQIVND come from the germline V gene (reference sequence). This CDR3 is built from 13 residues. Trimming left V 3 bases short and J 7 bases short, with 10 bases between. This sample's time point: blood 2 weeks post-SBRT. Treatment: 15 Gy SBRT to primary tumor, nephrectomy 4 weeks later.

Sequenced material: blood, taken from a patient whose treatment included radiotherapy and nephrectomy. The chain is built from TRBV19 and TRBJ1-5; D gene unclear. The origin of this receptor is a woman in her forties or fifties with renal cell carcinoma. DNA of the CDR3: TGTGCCAGTAGTATTGATACTTACCAGCCCCAGCATTTT. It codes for CASSIDTYQPQHF.